Presented here are 26 T cell receptor beta chains from one specimen sequenced in a study of blood T cell repertoires in COVID-19. Generated by immunoSEQ multiplex PCR, the TCRdb table keeps only in-frame clones and is missing some. The sample has approximately 220,000 clones; around 83% are singletons. Sequencing used PBMCs or T cells enriched from blood (not recorded which). The receptors derive from a woman aged 40 to 55 who had recovered from COVID-19.

This clone has only one observation. The chain joins TRBV19 to TRBJ1-1, with 8 bases identical to TRBD1. V dropped 5 bases and J dropped 0; count of bases not matched to a gene: 2. The CDR3 covers 14 residues. In germline, CDR1 is LNHDA, CDR2 SQIVND (reference sequence). CDR3: CASSRDRMNTEAFF. For the CDR3, the DNA is TGTGCCAGTAGTCGGGACAGGATGAACACTGAAGCTTTCTTT.

The chain couples TRBV30 to TRBJ1-1; D possibly corresponds to TRBD1 (6 bases). Between the trimmed V and J ends, which lost 2 bases and 6 bases, there was a span of 22 bases. This CDR3 spans 16 amino acids. Germline V gene lookup returns CDR1 GTSNPN and CDR2 SVGIG (reference sequence). The CDR3 nucleotides are TGTGCCTGGAGTAATACTCGGACTGCACAGGGCCCTGAAGCTTTCTTT. This sequence encodes CAWSNTRTAQGPEAFF.

The chain employs TRBV19 and TRBJ1-1; maybe TRBD1 (5 bases). This CDR3 has 13 residues. The V gene lost 6 bases and the J gene lost 1 base, with 9 bases spanning the gap. Per germline, CDR1 LNHDA and CDR2 SQIVND (reference sequence). CDR3 DNA sequence: TGTGCCAGTAGCCTGGGGGGGAACACTGAAGCTTTCTTT. Amino acids: CASSLGGNTEAFF.

V is TRBV6-5 and J is TRBJ1-6, with D tentatively TRBD1 (5 bases). CDR1 MNHEY and CDR2 SVGAGI come from the germline V gene. Trimming left V 10 bases short and J 7 bases short, with 14 bases between. The CDR3 length is 13 residues. This chain's CDR3 is CATDAGLNSPLHF. In DNA, the CDR3 is TGTGCCACCGATGCGGGGCTGAATTCACCCCTCCACTTT.

The chain couples TRBV18 to TRBJ2-5; 10 bases line up with TRBD1. Germline V gene data show CDR1 as KGHSH and CDR2 as LQKENI. The J segment lost 6 bases and the V segment lost 4 bases, leaving 5 bases of the junction unmatched. This CDR3 is built from 14 residues. CDR3 nucleotides: TGTGCCAGCTCACATTCGACAGGGGGCCAGACCCAGTACTTC. This gives the protein CASSHSTGGQTQYF.

V usage is TRBV7-2 and J usage is TRBJ2-1; D is unclear. The V end was cut by 5 bases, the J end by 2 bases, with 7 bases between. The germline CDR1 and CDR2 sequences are SGHTA and FQGNSA. This CDR3 has 13 residues. DNA of the CDR3: TGTGCCAGCAGCACCACTACCTACAATGAGCAGTTCTTC. This codes for CASSTTTYNEQFF.

J is TRBJ2-3 and V is TRBV2; no clear D. This CDR3 is 15 amino acids long. Germline V gene lookup returns CDR1 SNHLY and CDR2 FYNNEI. V was clipped by 8 bases and J by 0 bases, with 15 bases between them. CDR3 protein: CASSPRVTSTDTQYF. The DNA of the CDR3 is TGTGCCAGCTCCCCACGGGTAACTAGCACAGATACGCAGTATTTT. The full variable domain, its missing parts supplied by reference TRBV2 and TRBJ2-3, is EPEVTQTPSHQVTQMGQEVILRCVPISNHLYFYWYRQILGQKVEFLVSFYNNEISEKSEIFDDQFSVERPDGSNFTLKIRSTKLEDSAMYFCASSPRVTSTDTQYFGPGTRLTVL.

This chain connects TRBV29-1 to TRBJ2-7; 8 nucleotides agree with TRBD1. Germline values: CDR1 SQVTM, CDR2 ANQGSEA. The CDR3 has 14 residues. Trimming removed 4 bases from V and 3 bases from J; junction bases left unmatched: 8. In DNA, the CDR3 is TGCAGCGTTGGGGGCCAGGGGGCTGGCTACGAGCAGTACTTC. It codes for CSVGGQGAGYEQYF.

In this sample, this clone turned up a few times. This chain connects TRBV28 to TRBJ2-7, with D possibly matching TRBD1 (6 bases). The CDR3 consists of 15 residues. Trimming pared 5 bases from V and 2 bases from J, leaving 16 bases between. Per germline, CDR1 MDHEN and CDR2 SYDVKM. CDR3 residues: CASSGIHRDTYEQYF. The CDR3 bases are TGTGCCAGCAGTGGGATCCACAGGGATACCTACGAGCAGTACTTC. Full variable domain (remainder filled in from reference TRBV28 and TRBJ2-7): DVKVTQSSRYLVKRTGEKVFLECVQDMDHENMFWYRQDPGLGLRLIYFSYDVKMKEKGDIPEGYSVSREKKERFSLILESASTNQTSMYLCASSGIHRDTYEQYFGPGTRLTVT.

The chain carries TRBV3-1 (or the pseudogene TRBV3-2) and TRBJ1-6, with D possibly being TRBD1 (5 bases). Per the germline V gene, CDR1 is LGHDT and CDR2 is YNNKEL (reference sequence). The length of the CDR3 is 14 residues. V was shortened by 1 base and J by 12 bases, with 13 bases between the two germline ends. CDR3 nucleotides: TGTGCCAGCAGCCAAGGAACTGCAGACAGACCCCTCCACTTT. Residues: CASSQGTADRPLHF.

V usage is TRBV28 and J usage is TRBJ1-4, with TRBD1 matching 10 bases. Unmatched junction bases numbered 7, after V lost 5 bases and J lost 7 bases. CDR1 MDHEN and CDR2 SYDVKM come from the germline V gene. This CDR3 region has 15 residues. CDR3 residues: CASSEPGQGTEKLFF. The CDR3 DNA reads as TGTGCCAGCAGTGAGCCGGGACAGGGGACTGAAAAACTGTTTTTT.

This chain connects TRBV10-3 to TRBJ2-1, with 11 bases fitting TRBD2. Germline CDR1 reads ENHRY; CDR2 reads SYGVKD. V gave up 3 bases and J gave up 7 bases; unmatched junction bases: 5. The CDR3 contains 15 residues. CDR3 protein: CAISDVTSGRNEQFF. CDR3 bases: TGTGCCATCAGTGACGTAACTAGCGGGAGAAATGAGCAGTTCTTC.

The V call is TRBV5-4, the J call TRBJ1-4; TRBD1 matches at 7 bases. V was clipped by 4 bases and J by 5 bases; unmatched bases: 5. There are 14 residues in the CDR3. The V gene's germline CDR1 is SGHNT and CDR2 YYREEE (reference sequence). CDR3 DNA: TGTGCCAGCAGCATCAGGGGGAAGAATGAAAAACTGTTTTTT. Protein: CASSIRGKNEKLFF.

CDR3 in amino acids: CASSSGQGNEQFF. The CDR3 DNA sequence: TGCGCCAGCAGCTCGGGACAGGGGAATGAGCAGTTCTTC. The chain carries TRBV5-1 and TRBJ2-1, with 10 bases fitting TRBD1. V was clipped by 3 bases and J by 7 bases; unmatched bases: 1. Germline V gene data show CDR1 as SGHRS and CDR2 as YFSETQ. The CDR3 runs 13 residues.

The chain links TRBV27 to TRBJ2-1, with 11 bases aligning to TRBD2. The CDR3 consists of 16 residues. Germline V lookup: CDR1 MNHEY, CDR2 SMNVEV (reference sequence). V lost 4 bases, J lost 10 bases, and 12 bases stayed unmatched. The CDR3 here is CASSSLFSGRAREQFF. CDR3 DNA: TGTGCCAGCAGTTCCCTCTTTAGCGGGAGGGCCCGGGAGCAGTTCTTC.

Here the CDR3 reads CASSPSRGGEQYF. The DNA for the CDR3 is TGTGCCAGCAGCCCCAGCAGAGGGGGCGAGCAGTACTTC. The chain couples TRBV3-1 (or the pseudogene TRBV3-2) to TRBJ2-7; weak D call: TRBD1 (6 bases). This CDR3 is built from 13 residues. Germline CDR1 is LGHDT and CDR2 is YNNKEL (reference sequence). Trimming took 4 bases from V and 6 from J, leaving 13 bases between them.

J is TRBJ1-4 and V is TRBV28; TRBD1 matches at 8 bases. CDR3 length: 16 residues. The germline V gene has CDR1 MDHEN and CDR2 SYDVKM. With 4 bases clipped from V and 2 bases from J, the junction kept 6 bases outside the gene matches. CDR3: CASSSSGTGTNEKLFF. The CDR3 nucleotides are TGTGCCAGCAGTTCCTCCGGGACAGGCACTAATGAAAAACTGTTTTTT.

V is TRBV5-4 and J is TRBJ2-1; D perhaps matches TRBD1 (6 bases). Trimming pared 1 base from V and 1 base from J, leaving 6 bases between. The CDR3 spans 14 residues. CDR1 is SGHNT and CDR2 is YYREEE in the germline V gene (reference sequence). CDR3 coding DNA: TGTGCCAGCAGCTTGACAGGGTCCTACAATGAGCAGTTCTTC. The encoded protein is CASSLTGSYNEQFF. The whole variable domain, filled in from reference TRBV5-4 and TRBJ2-1, reads ETGVTQSPTHLIKTRGQQVTLRCSSQSGHNTVSWYQQALGQGPQFIFQYYREEENGRGNFPPRFSGLQFPNYSSELNVNALELDDSALYLCASSLTGSYNEQFFGPGTRLTVL.

This chain connects TRBV7-2 to TRBJ1-2, with a possible D match to TRBD1 (5 bases). The CDR3 loop spans 14 amino acids. From germline, CDR1 is SGHTA and CDR2 FQGNSA. Trimming left V 6 bases short and J 6 bases short, with 17 bases between. CDR3 DNA sequence: TGTGCCAGCAGACCACCCCAGGGCAGGGATGGCTACACCTTC. This codes for CASRPPQGRDGYTF.

This clone appeared a single time. The J gene is TRBJ1-4, the V gene TRBV27; TRBD1 matches 7 bases. CDR1 is MNHEY, CDR2 SMNVEV, per germline (reference sequence). The CDR3 is made up of 16 amino acids. Unmatched junction bases numbered 4, after V lost 3 bases and J lost 0 bases. The CDR3 region has the DNA TGTGCCAGCAGTTTGGGACAGACCACAACTAATGAAAAACTGTTTTTT. Its translation: CASSLGQTTTNEKLFF.

The gene calls are TRBV5-1 and TRBJ1-2, with TRBD1 identical over 10 bases. The CDR3 totals 15 residues. Germline V lookup: CDR1 SGHRS, CDR2 YFSETQ. Unmatched junction bases numbered 6, after V lost 4 bases and J lost 3 bases. The CDR3 DNA reads TGCGCCAGCAGCCTGACAGGGACAGGGGACTATGGCTACACCTTC. Translating it yields CASSLTGTGDYGYTF.

V usage is TRBV24-1 and J usage is TRBJ2-7, with 10 bases identical to TRBD1. Per germline, CDR1 KGHDR and CDR2 SFDVKD. The CDR3 contains 16 residues. J gave up 2 bases and V 4 bases, and 7 bases lay outside the gene matches. This CDR3 is CATSEKDRGGPYEQYV. The CDR3 DNA reads as TGTGCCACCAGTGAAAAGGACAGGGGGGGTCCCTACGAGCAGTACGTC.

This rearrangement joins TRBV27 to TRBJ1-1; the match to TRBD1 covers 7 bases. V lost 2 bases and J lost 1; bases outside the gene matches: 1. This CDR3 contains 14 residues. Germline CDR1 and CDR2: MNHEY and SMNVEV (reference sequence). The CDR3 protein is CASSLKGANTEAFF. The CDR3 DNA reads as TGTGCCAGCAGTTTAAAGGGGGCGAACACTGAAGCTTTCTTT.

This rearrangement joins TRBV6-2 or TRBV6-3 to TRBJ2-3; TRBD2 agrees at 8 bases. V dropped 2 bases and J dropped 2; count of bases not matched to a gene: 15. Germline CDR1 MNHEY, CDR2 SVGEGT. The CDR3 has 19 amino acids. The CDR3 region has the DNA TGTGCCAGCAGTTACCCCGCTAGACTAGCGCGAAAAATCACAGATACGCAGTATTTT. Encoded protein: CASSYPARLARKITDTQYF.

The chain has TRBV24-1 and TRBJ2-3, with 7 bases fitting TRBD1. This CDR3 has 15 residues. Germline assignment: CDR1 KGHDR and CDR2 SFDVKD. V shed 4 bases, J shed 2 bases, and the junction held 5 bases outside the gene matches. CDR3 bases: TGTGCCACCAGTGAGTCCGGGACAGCCACAGATACGCAGTATTTT. Protein sequence: CATSESGTATDTQYF.

The rearrangement links TRBV27 to TRBJ2-2; 8 bases map to TRBD2. J gave up 6 bases and V 0 bases, and 6 bases lay outside the gene matches. CDR3 size: 16 residues. The V gene's germline CDR1 is MNHEY and CDR2 SMNVEV (reference sequence). CDR3 sequence reads: CASSLSPGLGSGELFF. The CDR3 nucleotides are TGTGCCAGCAGTTTATCCCCGGGACTAGGATCCGGGGAGCTGTTTTTT.